The entry that follows covers one T cell receptor beta chain sequence. Its antigen is unknown. The CDR3 regions of TCR beta were amplified from RNA transcripts. The HTBI primer set drove a first-round RT-PCR of the TCR CDR3. TCRdb fed the multiplex PCR reads into MiXCR, producing one record per CDR3 protein. The sample contains 300,000 to 400,000 distinct CDR3 sequences, roughly 14% of which appear only once. In making diagnoses, clinical symptoms, serum thyroxine and TRAb, thyroid ultrasound and orbital computed tomography were all used. Fresh peripheral blood, approximately 9.1 ml, was the source of the PBMCs. These data belong to a study of T cells in Graves' hyperthyroidism and ophthalmopathy. Germline V lookup: CDR1 MGHRA, CDR2 YSYEKL. CDR3 length: 15 residues. V shed 2 bases, J shed 8 bases, and the junction held 6 bases outside the gene matches. Whole-study results and caveats: Blood held most thyroid clonotypes expanded above 0.001 frequency. Through a model of 13 V-J features, ophthalmopathy was separated from stable hyperthyroidism.

This sequence joins TRBV4-1 and TRBJ1-6, with 7 bases that match TRBD1. The sequenced material came from blood. The clonotype comes from a woman aged 55 to 70 with Graves' hyperthyroidism. CDR3 sequence: CASSQRQGGDSPLHF. The CDR3 DNA is TGCGCCAGCAGCCAAAGACAGGGCGGGGATTCACCCCTCCACTTT.